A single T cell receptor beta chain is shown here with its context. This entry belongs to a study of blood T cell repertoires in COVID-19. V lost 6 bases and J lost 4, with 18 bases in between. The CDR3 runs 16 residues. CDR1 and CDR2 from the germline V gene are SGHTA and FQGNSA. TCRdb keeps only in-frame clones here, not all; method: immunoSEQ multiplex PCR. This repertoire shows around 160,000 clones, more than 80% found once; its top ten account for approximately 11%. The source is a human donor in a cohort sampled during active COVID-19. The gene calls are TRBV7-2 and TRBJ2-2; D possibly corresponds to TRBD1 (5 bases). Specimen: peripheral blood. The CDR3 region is CASSLRGRVGTGELFF. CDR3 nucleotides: TGTGCCAGCAGTCTAAGGGGTAGGGTTGGCACCGGGGAGCTGTTTTTT.